The 23 T cell receptor beta chains presented below share a single source sample, sequenced in a study of cytomegalovirus exposure and HLA in healthy donors (dated by TCRdb to 2017 to 2019). Library method: the immunoSEQ multiplex PCR assay. For the multiplex PCR, a mixture combining 60 forward primers for TCR Vbeta segments and 13 reverse primers for TCR Jbeta segments was used. The immuneACCESS repertoire file appears here via TCRdb, limited to in-frame rearrangements. These files lack a portion of the clones; in checked studies, under half of the deficit traces to unresolved V genes, and the cause of the others is not known. The sample has 200,000 or so clones on record, 76% of them singletons. The top ten hold 0.63% of the sample. The sequenced material came from PBMCs. The receptors originated from a young man in good health and CMV-seronegative.

CDR3 nucleotides: TGTGCCAGCAGTGGGACAGCCGCAGTTAGCAATCAGCCCCAGCATTTT. Amino acid sequence: CASSGTAAVSNQPQHF. The rearrangement joins TRBV6-1 to TRBJ1-5, with D tentatively TRBD1 (6 bases). Looked up from germline, CDR1 is MNHNS and CDR2 is SASEGT. Trimming stripped 4 bases from V and 0 bases from J, with 13 bases between. This CDR3 spans 16 amino acids.

The chain joins TRBV2 to TRBJ2-1; the match to TRBD2 covers 8 bases. After removal of 8 bases from V and 12 bases from J, the junction contained 15 bases not matched to a gene. The CDR3 totals 14 residues. Germline CDR1 and CDR2: SNHLY and FYNNEI. The CDR3 nucleotides are TGTGCCAGCGCTACTAGCGGTGCAGGGCGTGGGCAGTTCTTC. As protein: CASATSGAGRGQFF.

This chain uses TRBV27 with TRBJ1-1, with 9 bases lining up with TRBD1. Germline V gene sequence: CDR1 MNHEY, CDR2 SMNVEV (reference sequence). J gave up 3 bases and V 2 bases, and 13 bases lay outside the gene matches. The CDR3 covers 18 residues. The CDR3 DNA reads as TGTGCCAGCAGTTTAATTCAGGTAAGAACAGGGGGCGACACTGAAGCTTTCTTT. Amino acids: CASSLIQVRTGGDTEAFF.

The CDR3 loop is CASSSDRGNQPQHF. CDR3 DNA: TGTGCCAGCAGCTCAGACAGGGGCAATCAGCCCCAGCATTTT. This chain joins TRBV27 and TRBJ1-5; 7 bases are a match to TRBD1. V was pared by 6 bases and J by 2 bases, with 4 bases of the junction left unmatched. CDR3 length: 14 residues. The V gene's germline CDR1 is MNHEY and CDR2 SMNVEV (reference sequence).

This rearrangement joins TRBV28 to TRBJ1-1, with 9 bases aligning to TRBD1. Germline V gene sequence: CDR1 MDHEN, CDR2 SYDVKM. With 7 bases clipped from V and 3 bases from J, the junction kept 3 bases outside the gene matches. The CDR3 is made up of 13 amino acids. The DNA of the CDR3 is TGTGCCAGCATGACAGGGGGATACACTGAAGCTTTCTTT. Its protein is CASMTGGYTEAFF. The variable domain in full, with the rest retrieved from reference TRBV28 and TRBJ1-1, is DVKVTQSSRYLVKRTGEKVFLECVQDMDHENMFWYRQDPGLGLRLIYFSYDVKMKEKGDIPEGYSVSREKKERFSLILESASTNQTSMYLCASMTGGYTEAFFGQGTRLTVV.

This clone appeared a few times. V gene TRBV7-9 combines with J gene TRBJ2-7; 7 bases are shared with TRBD1. This CDR3 is 17 amino acids long. V dropped 5 bases and J dropped 1; count of bases not matched to a gene: 14. Germline CDR1 and CDR2: SEHNR and FQNEAQ (reference sequence). The CDR3 loop reads CASSKKGVGDRSYEQYF. In DNA, the CDR3 is TGTGCCAGCAGCAAAAAAGGGGTGGGGGACAGATCCTACGAGCAGTACTTC.

The chain links TRBV9 to TRBJ2-5; 7 bases fit TRBD1. Per the germline V gene, CDR1 is SGDLS and CDR2 is YYNGEE. Trimming at V came to 3 bases and at J to 2 bases, leaving 7 bases not matched to a gene. The CDR3 spans 15 residues. CDR3 DNA: TGTGCCAGCAGCGATAGGGGGCACTCGCAAGAGACCCAGTACTTC. This encodes CASSDRGHSQETQYF.

This chain links TRBV20-1 with TRBJ2-1, with D unresolved. There are 11 residues in the CDR3. Per germline, CDR1 DFQATT and CDR2 SNEGSKA (reference sequence). CDR3 protein: CSVRLRGEQFF. The CDR3 nucleotides are TGCAGCGTTCGACTTAGAGGTGAGCAGTTCTTC.

CDR3 coding DNA: TGCGCCAGCAGCTTGGGGGACAGGATCCTAGCAGATACGCAGTATTTT. It codes for CASSLGDRILADTQYF. The gene calls are TRBV5-1 and TRBJ2-3; TRBD1 matches at 8 bases. Trimming removed 0 bases from V and 4 bases from J; junction bases left unmatched: 7. This CDR3 has 16 amino acids. The germline CDR1 and CDR2 sequences are SGHRS and YFSETQ.

This clone was counted a single time. The V gene is TRBV4-1, the J gene TRBJ2-7, with TRBD2 matching 10 bases. Germline V CDR1 and CDR2: MGHRA, YSYEKL. With 1 base clipped from V and 2 bases from J, the junction kept 5 bases outside the gene matches. The CDR3 spans 16 residues. This CDR3 is CASSQGETSGTYEQYF. Here the CDR3 DNA reads TGCGCCAGCAGCCAAGGGGAAACTAGCGGGACCTACGAGCAGTACTTC.

V and J are TRBV28 and TRBJ2-5, with a weak D call TRBD2 (5 bases). The germline V gene encodes CDR1 MDHEN and CDR2 SYDVKM. Trimming removed 1 base at V and 3 bases at J, with 6 bases between. This CDR3 contains 13 residues. CDR3 sequence reads: CASSLSGKETQYF. Written as DNA, the CDR3 is TGTGCCAGCAGTTTATCCGGGAAAGAGACCCAGTACTTC.

V is TRBV12-5 and J is TRBJ2-5, with 9 positions matching TRBD1. The last part of the DNA fits TRBJ2-7 better; the J call may be wrong. This CDR3 has 13 amino acids. Germline V CDR1 and CDR2: LGHNT, FRNRAP. The CDR3 bases are TGTGCTAGGTACCGGGACAGGGACTACGAGCAGTACTTC. Its protein product is CARYRDRDYEQYF.

V gene TRBV2 combines with J gene TRBJ2-5, with no clear D. CDR1 and CDR2 (germline): SNHLY, FYNNEI. The CDR3 consists of 13 residues. V lost 3 bases and J lost 7, with 12 bases in between. The CDR3 is CASSDGIPGTQYF. CDR3 in DNA: TGTGCCAGCAGTGATGGAATACCGGGGACCCAGTACTTC.

The genes are TRBV4-1 and TRBJ2-7; no firm D call. Germline CDR1 reads MGHRA; CDR2 reads YSYEKL. V dropped 1 base and J dropped 5 bases, with 6 bases sitting between them. The CDR3 is 12 amino acids. CDR3 in amino acids: CASSQGRHEQYF. Written as DNA, the CDR3 is TGCGCCAGCAGCCAAGGGCGGCACGAGCAGTACTTC.

The V gene is TRBV30, the J gene TRBJ1-2, with 8 bases aligning to TRBD1. The CDR3 length is 13 residues. Trimming cost V 1 base and J 4 bases; bases outside gene matches: 2. The germline V gene encodes CDR1 GTSNPN and CDR2 SVGIG (reference sequence). The CDR3 loop reads CAWSAQGAYGYTF. DNA of the CDR3: TGTGCCTGGAGTGCGCAGGGGGCCTATGGCTACACCTTC.

V and J are TRBV28 and TRBJ2-6; D is perhaps TRBD1 (5 bases). V was shortened by 6 bases and J by 0 bases, with 24 bases between the two germline ends. This CDR3 has 20 residues. The V gene's germline CDR1 is MDHEN and CDR2 SYDVKM. DNA of the CDR3: TGTGCCAGCAGCACAAACTGGAGTAGGGGTTTTCCCTCTGGGGCCAACGTCCTGACTTTC. It is translated as CASSTNWSRGFPSGANVLTF.

The chain links TRBV30 to TRBJ2-6; tentatively, D is TRBD1 (6 bases). This CDR3 is 15 amino acids long. V dropped 3 bases and J dropped 2 bases, with 11 bases sitting between them. The germline V gene encodes CDR1 GTSNPN and CDR2 SVGIG (reference sequence). Here the CDR3 DNA reads TGTGCCTGGAGCCAGGGGAGCGCTGGGGCCAACGTCCTGACTTTC. Protein sequence: CAWSQGSAGANVLTF.

The chain recombines TRBV7-9 with TRBJ2-7, with 9 bases identical to TRBD1. Germline values: CDR1 SEHNR, CDR2 FQNEAQ (reference sequence). This CDR3 region has 15 residues. The V gene end was trimmed by 4 bases and the J gene end by 0 bases; junction bases not matched to a gene: 4. CDR3 protein: CASSWPGQGSYEQYF. The CDR3 DNA is TGTGCCAGCAGCTGGCCGGGACAGGGCTCCTACGAGCAGTACTTC.

The chain carries TRBV11-3 and TRBJ2-2; TRBD1 aligns across 8 bases. The V gene end was trimmed by 3 bases and the J gene end by 5 bases; junction bases not matched to a gene: 2. The CDR3 totals 14 residues. Germline assignment: CDR1 SGHNT and CDR2 YENEEA. The CDR3 is CASSFRGQTGELFF. CDR3 nucleotides: TGTGCCAGCAGCTTCAGGGGGCAAACCGGGGAGCTGTTTTTT.

J is TRBJ2-1 and V is TRBV18; TRBD2 might be the D (5 bases). From germline, CDR1 is KGHSH and CDR2 LQKENI. The length of the CDR3 is 13 residues. V lost 11 bases to trimming and J lost 1 base, with 12 bases between them. The CDR3 DNA reads as TGTGCCTCGAGCGGTATGTCCTACAATGAGCAGTTCTTC. Translated: CASSGMSYNEQFF.

V is TRBV30 and J is TRBJ1-2, with a weak D call TRBD1 (5 bases). The CDR3 is made up of 12 amino acids. Trimming stripped 1 base from V and 6 bases from J, with 9 bases between. From germline, CDR1 is GTSNPN and CDR2 SVGIG (reference sequence). In nucleotides, the CDR3 is TGTGCCTGGAGTGAAGGGGAGGATGGCTACACCTTC. Amino acid sequence: CAWSEGEDGYTF.

The V gene is TRBV27, the J gene TRBJ1-5; TRBD1 might be the D (6 bases). Trimming cost V 7 bases and J 5 bases, with 15 bases left between them. Looked up from germline, CDR1 is MNHEY and CDR2 is SMNVEV (reference sequence). The CDR3 has 14 residues. The CDR3 spells CASKIGQGYQPQHF. DNA for the CDR3: TGTGCCAGCAAAATCGGGCAGGGGTATCAGCCCCAGCATTTT.

The rearrangement joins TRBV7-9 to TRBJ1-2; 8 bases agree with TRBD1. The CDR3 spans 16 residues. Germline V gives CDR1 SEHNR, CDR2 FQNEAQ (reference sequence). The V segment lost 5 bases and the J segment 1 base; nucleotides outside the gene matches: 9. The DNA of the CDR3 is TGTGCCAGCAGCCCAGAGCCGGGACAGGATAACTATGGCTACACCTTC. Its translation: CASSPEPGQDNYGYTF.